Each of the 26 T cell receptor beta chains below was sequenced from the same sample in a study of blood T cell repertoires in COVID-19. The method was immunoSEQ multiplex PCR; TCRdb's version includes in-frame clones alone and lacks a portion of them. The table has 100,000 to 150,000 clones, 90% seen once. Specimen: peripheral blood. The receptors come from a woman in her sixties or seventies with COVID-19, enrolled during active disease.

The chain recombines TRBV29-1 with TRBJ1-1, with D perhaps matching TRBD1 (6 bases). The germline V and J ends were trimmed by 4 bases and 8 bases, with 14 bases remaining between them. The CDR3 loop spans 12 amino acids. In germline, CDR1 is SQVTM, CDR2 ANQGSEA. The DNA of the CDR3 is TGCAGCGTTGGCATGGGGGCGGACGAAGCTTTCTTT. Its translation is CSVGMGADEAFF.

This clone came up once. This chain connects TRBV6-2 or TRBV6-3 to TRBJ2-2; TRBD2 might be the D (5 bases). V gave up 2 bases and J gave up 3 bases, with 10 bases separating them. Germline V lookup: CDR1 MNHEY, CDR2 SVGEGT. This CDR3 comprises 15 residues. CDR3 in DNA: TGTGCCAGCAGTTACACTGGACTCCACACCGGGGAGCTGTTTTTT. Its protein product is CASSYTGLHTGELFF.

The chain carries TRBV3-1 (or the pseudogene TRBV3-2) and TRBJ2-2, with 8 bases lining up with TRBD2. Germline lookup yields CDR1 LGHDT and CDR2 YNNKEL (reference sequence). The V segment lost 3 bases and the J segment 6 bases; nucleotides outside the gene matches: 3. The CDR3 totals 14 residues. The chain's CDR3 is CASSHGRGAGELFF. The CDR3 DNA sequence: TGTGCCAGCAGCCACGGGCGGGGGGCCGGGGAGCTGTTTTTT.

J is TRBJ1-5 and V is TRBV19; unclear D gene. This CDR3 region has 14 residues. Trimming cost V 3 bases and J 3 bases, with 9 bases left between them. CDR1 is LNHDA, CDR2 SQIVND, per germline (reference sequence). CDR3 sequence (DNA): TGTGCCAGTAGTATTTCGACATCCAATCAGCCCCAGCATTTT. It is translated as CASSISTSNQPQHF.

This rearrangement joins TRBV5-1 to TRBJ2-6, with 8 bases that match TRBD1. J lost 0 bases, V lost 4 bases, and 9 bases had no gene match. Germline values: CDR1 SGHRS, CDR2 YFSETQ. This CDR3 is 18 amino acids long. The CDR3 DNA sequence: TGCGCCAGCAGCCGAGGCCAGGGGGCGGACTCTGGGGCCAACGTCCTGACTTTC. Protein: CASSRGQGADSGANVLTF. Full variable domain (outside the CDR3, taken from reference TRBV5-1 and TRBJ2-6): KAGVTQTPRYLIKTRGQQVTLSCSPISGHRSVSWYQQTPGQGLQFLFEYFSETQRNKGNFPGRFSGRQFSNSRSEMNVSTLELGDSALYLCASSRGQGADSGANVLTFGAGSRLTVL.

The chain has TRBV5-1 and TRBJ1-6, with TRBD1 matching 7 bases. Germline CDR1 SGHRS, CDR2 YFSETQ. The length of the CDR3 is 16 residues. The trim removed 2 bases at V and 5 bases at J, leaving 7 bases unmatched. The CDR3 nucleotides read TGCGCCAGCAGCTTACAACCGGGACAGCATAATTCACCCCTCCACTTT. Translating gives CASSLQPGQHNSPLHF.

The CDR3 nucleotides are TGTGCCAGTAGGCTAACAGGGGGCGGGAACTATGGCTACACCTTC. Translated, it gives CASRLTGGGNYGYTF. The chain recombines TRBV19 with TRBJ1-2; 9 positions agree with TRBD1. The CDR3 consists of 15 residues. From germline, CDR1 is LNHDA and CDR2 SQIVND (reference sequence). The J segment lost 2 bases and the V segment lost 6 bases, leaving 7 bases of the junction unmatched.

The V gene is TRBV7-3, the J gene TRBJ2-1; 9 bases map to TRBD2. Germline V lookup: CDR1 SGHTA, CDR2 FQGTGA. The length of the CDR3 is 15 residues. Unmatched junction bases numbered 4, after V lost 3 bases and J lost 4 bases. The CDR3 reads CASSFSGGTYNEQFF. DNA for the CDR3: TGTGCCAGCAGCTTTAGCGGGGGAACGTACAATGAGCAGTTCTTC.

J is TRBJ2-7 and V is TRBV9; 7 bases match TRBD1. Germline V gives CDR1 SGDLS, CDR2 YYNGEE. The ends lost 0 bases at V and 2 bases at J; junction bases unmatched: 11. The CDR3 covers 17 residues. Written as DNA, the CDR3 is TGTGCCAGCAGCGTAGGGCTGGGGACAGTTTCTACCTACGAGCAGTACTTC. Its translation: CASSVGLGTVSTYEQYF. The full variable domain, its missing parts supplied by reference TRBV9 and TRBJ2-7, is DSGVTQTPKHLITATGQRVTLRCSPRSGDLSVYWYQQSLDQGLQFLIQYYNGEERAKGNILERFSAQQFPDLHSELNLSSLELGDSALYFCASSVGLGTVSTYEQYFGPGTRLTVT.

The V and J genes are TRBV5-1 and TRBJ1-3, with 8 bases aligning to TRBD1. With 6 bases clipped from V and 1 base from J, the junction kept 6 bases outside the gene matches. The germline V gene encodes CDR1 SGHRS and CDR2 YFSETQ. The CDR3 is 15 residues long. CDR3: CASKQGVGSGNTIYF. CDR3 DNA sequence: TGCGCCAGCAAACAGGGGGTAGGGTCTGGAAACACCATATATTTT.

This rearrangement joins TRBV6-5 to TRBJ1-4; 9 bases fit TRBD1. The ends lost 4 bases at V and 8 bases at J; junction bases unmatched: 5. CDR1 and CDR2 from the germline V gene are MNHEY and SVGAGI. There are 14 residues in the CDR3. CDR3 coding DNA: TGTGCCAGCAGTTGGGACAGGGCTCGGGAAAAACTGTTTTTT. It encodes CASSWDRAREKLFF.

The rearrangement uses TRBV6-2 or TRBV6-3 and TRBJ2-7, with 9 bases identical to TRBD1. The CDR3 is 15 amino acids. CDR1 is MNHEY and CDR2 is SVGEGT in the germline V gene. With 0 bases clipped from V and 5 bases from J, the junction kept 5 bases outside the gene matches. The CDR3 DNA follows: TGTGCCAGCAGTTACTCCCGGGACAGGGCCCACGAGCAGTACTTC. Its protein is CASSYSRDRAHEQYF.

CDR3 DNA: TGTGCCAGCAGTCGCCGGTGGAGGACTGCGAACACCGGGGAGCTGTTTTTT. This codes for CASSRRWRTANTGELFF. The rearrangement links TRBV9 to TRBJ2-2, with D possibly TRBD2 on 5 matching bases. CDR3 length: 17 residues. With 5 bases removed from V and 0 bases from J, the gap between germline ends came to 17 bases. The V gene's germline CDR1 is SGDLS and CDR2 YYNGEE.

Concerning this clone itself: An end of the junction does not agree with germline; a read error may underlie this. The chain is built from TRBV7-9 and TRBJ2-6, with D perhaps TRBD2 (6 bases). The germline gives CDR1 SEHNR, CDR2 FQNEAQ (reference sequence). CDR3 length: 14 amino acids. The CDR3 coding sequence is TGTGCCAGCAGCCCAACGACGGGGGAACAGCCCTCCCCTTTC. It specifies CASSPTTGEQPSPF.

There are a few counts of this clone. This chain connects TRBV2 to TRBJ2-7, with D perhaps TRBD1 (6 bases). Germline lookup yields CDR1 SNHLY and CDR2 FYNNEI. V lost 4 bases, J lost 2 bases, and 9 bases lay in between. The CDR3 is 13 amino acids. The CDR3 bases are TGTGCCAGCAGTGGGAACAGGGCCTACGAGCAGTACTTC. It encodes CASSGNRAYEQYF.

This chain links TRBV10-1 with TRBJ2-5; 11 bases align to TRBD2. CDR3 size: 20 residues. Trimming at V came to 2 bases and at J to 5 bases, leaving 19 bases not matched to a gene. The V gene's germline CDR1 is WNHNN and CDR2 SYGVQD (reference sequence). The CDR3 bases are TGCGCCAGCAGTGAGCCTGGACAGTGGGATAGCGGGGGGGCCGGGGAGACCCAGTACTTC. Its protein product is CASSEPGQWDSGGAGETQYF.

The J gene is TRBJ1-3, the V gene TRBV5-4, with 10 bases identical to TRBD1. The germline V gene has CDR1 SGHNT and CDR2 YYREEE (reference sequence). J was trimmed by 4 bases and V by 4 bases; bases with no gene match: 8. This CDR3 spans 16 amino acids. CDR3 sequence reads: CASSLPGQGTGNTIYF. The DNA of the CDR3 is TGTGCCAGCAGCCTACCGGGACAGGGGACAGGAAACACCATATATTTT.

The CDR3 DNA reads TGTGCCAGCAGCCCAGTAGGGGGGGTTGGCTACGAGCAGTACTTC. It translates to CASSPVGGVGYEQYF. This rearrangement joins TRBV7-2 to TRBJ2-7; D may be TRBD2 (7 bases). The CDR3 runs to 15 residues. Trimming took 5 bases from V and 3 from J, leaving 17 bases between them. CDR1 and CDR2 from the germline V gene are SGHTA and FQGNSA.

J is TRBJ1-1 and V is TRBV6-5; D remains ambiguous. Germline V gene lookup returns CDR1 MNHEY and CDR2 SVGAGI. V was cut by 3 bases and J by 1 base, with 9 bases left in between. This CDR3 spans 14 amino acids. CDR3 residues: CASSYNSGNTEAFF. The CDR3 DNA sequence: TGTGCCAGCAGTTATAATTCAGGGAACACTGAAGCTTTCTTT.

The chain combines TRBV10-2 with TRBJ1-2, with D possibly being TRBD1 (6 bases). Germline CDR1 WSHSY, CDR2 SAAADI. V lost 4 bases and J 4 bases, leaving 10 bases between the germline ends. The CDR3 is 13 amino acids. The CDR3 sequence: CASSAGRGYGYTF. The CDR3 DNA follows: TGCGCCAGCAGTGCAGGCAGGGGCTATGGCTACACCTTC.

The gene calls are TRBV15 and TRBJ1-2, with TRBD1 matching 7 bases. Germline V gene sequence: CDR1 LNHNV, CDR2 YYDKDF (reference sequence). V trimming: 0 bases; J trimming: 5 bases; junction bases outside the gene matches: 6. The CDR3 extends over 15 amino acids. This CDR3 is CATSRDPTGTYGYTF. The CDR3 DNA reads TGTGCCACCAGCAGAGATCCGACAGGGACATATGGCTACACCTTC.

This chain joins TRBV19 and TRBJ1-2; D perhaps matches TRBD1 (5 bases). Germline lookup yields CDR1 LNHDA and CDR2 SQIVND (reference sequence). V lost 9 bases and J 5 bases, leaving 19 bases between the germline ends. The CDR3 is 14 residues long. CDR3 in amino acids: CASAHQGMGYGYTF. The CDR3 bases are TGTGCCAGCGCGCACCAGGGAATGGGGTATGGCTACACCTTC.

The chain carries TRBV7-6 and TRBJ1-2; 12 positions agree with TRBD1. The ends lost 0 bases at V and 4 bases at J; junction bases unmatched: 6. This CDR3 is 17 amino acids long. Germline lookup yields CDR1 SGHVS and CDR2 FNYEAQ. This CDR3 is CASSLAPGTGGIYGYTF. The CDR3 DNA reads TGTGCCAGCAGCTTAGCCCCCGGGACAGGGGGCATCTATGGCTACACCTTC. The full variable domain, its missing parts supplied by reference TRBV7-6 and TRBJ1-2, is GAGVSQSPRYKVTKRGQDVALRCDPISGHVSLYWYRQALGQGPEFLTYFNYEAQQDKSGLPNDRFSAERPEGSISTLTIQRTEQRDSAMYRCASSLAPGTGGIYGYTFGSGTRLTVV.

The chain carries TRBV14 and TRBJ2-7; D gene unclear. Germline V gene lookup returns CDR1 SGHDN and CDR2 FVKESK. The CDR3 is 14 amino acids. Trimming shortened V by 1 base and J by 2 bases, and 9 bases separated the two germline ends. For the CDR3, the DNA is TGTGCCAGCAGCCAAGGTACAGTCCCCTACGAGCAGTACTTC. It yields the protein CASSQGTVPYEQYF.

This chain uses TRBV9 with TRBJ1-2; no clear D gene. This CDR3 region has 13 residues. V lost 0 bases to trimming and J lost 3 bases, with 6 bases between them. Germline CDR1 is SGDLS and CDR2 is YYNGEE. The CDR3 loop reads CASSVDEYYGYTF. The CDR3 DNA reads TGTGCCAGCAGCGTAGACGAGTACTATGGCTACACCTTC.

J is TRBJ1-3 and V is TRBV5-1, with D unclear. Germline lookup yields CDR1 SGHRS and CDR2 YFSETQ. The CDR3 contains 15 residues. Trimming removed 0 bases from V and 7 bases from J, with 14 bases in between. CDR3 DNA sequence: TGCGCCAGCAGCTTGGCCGAGAACGGAGGCAACACCATATATTTT. Protein sequence: CASSLAENGGNTIYF.